This T cell receptor (beta chain) was sequenced during a study of T cells in Graves' hyperthyroidism and ophthalmopathy. Whole-study findings and limits: In the blood, most expanded thyroid clonotypes above 0.001 appeared as well.

Absence of ophthalmopathy progression within 18 months defined stable Graves' hyperthyroidism. Patients having uncontrolled infection, another autoimmune disease, pregnancy or lactation were not included. CDR1 is MDHEN and CDR2 is SYDVKM in the germline V gene. The CDR3 is made up of 14 amino acids. V dropped 4 bases and J dropped 9 bases, with 13 bases sitting between them. Researchers took RNA transcripts and amplified the TCR beta CDR3 regions from them. A first-round RT-PCR of the TCR CDR3 used the HTBI primer set. TCRdb passed the multiplex PCR reads through MiXCR, listing each CDR3 protein once. The data contain around 400,000 distinct CDR3 sequences, about 12% of them singletons. This clonotype was seen repeatedly, ten times or more. Antigen specificity is unknown.

The sequence was obtained from a woman aged 18 to 35 with Graves' hyperthyroidism. Sequenced: blood. The J gene is TRBJ1-6, the V gene TRBV28, with D possibly being TRBD1 (5 bases). For the CDR3, the DNA is TGTGCCAGCAGTTCATCCGGGACGACTTCACCCCTCCACTTT. It codes for CASSSSGTTSPLHF.